The rows below give T cell receptor beta chains drawn from one sample of a study of blood T cell repertoires in COVID-19. Only in-frame clones appear in the TCRdb table, and some are missing; sequencing was by immunoSEQ multiplex PCR. The sample has about 130,000 clones, roughly 90% seen once. Sequenced input: peripheral blood. These receptors all come from a man in his 60s with COVID-19, enrolled during active disease. Each CDR3 is given without its conserved first and last residue.

V,CDR3
TRBV7-2,ASSLASGEQF
TRBV18,ASSPSRGQYEQY
TRBV24-1,ATGADAYEQY
TRBV28,ASSLFPGETQY
TRBV30,AWSPGGYQPQH
TRBV19,ASSRATGGSPLH
TRBV10-3,AISDAQAYEQY
TRBV11-3,ASSDRADEQF
TRBV6-5,ASKQKGDYEQY
TRBV5-6,ASSLVGQGANYGYT
TRBV6-5,ASRVTGLNTGELF
TRBV7-3,ASSPGQGKNQPQH
TRBV11-1,ASSRRRPPYEQY
TRBV27,ASSSGGLQGAYGYT
TRBV2,ASTGTGNTEAF
TRBV28,ASTAGITQQFLGYT
TRBV28,ASSPHRGLREQY
TRBV6-5,ASSSPSNYGYT
TRBV27,ASSPSFTRSSYNSPLH
TRBV28,ASSLTYPEQY
TRBV7-9,ASSGALDTQY
TRBV30,AWSKFGQNTEAF
TRBV6-5,ASSYVDRVNEKLF
TRBV19,ASSSPPHRGTSSPLH
TRBV5-5,ASSLWSTGYNEQF
TRBV7-6,ASSLGPSREQPQH
TRBV7-2,ASSNSVFETQY
TRBV7-3,ASSLWRLNEKLF
TRBV5-1,ASSLQEGNSPLH
TRBV19,ASSIGRGVAEAF
TRBV2,ASRRTANYGYT
TRBV6-5,ASGGTANQPQH